This T cell receptor beta chain derives from a study of T cells in women clearing cervical HPV infection. Study in general: Blood came at first lesion visit for cases, post-clearance for controls. HLA type stays a possible confounder, typing being limited.

This CDR3 is built from 13 residues. Trimming took 5 bases from V and 6 from J; bases not matched to a gene: 6. Germline V gene data show CDR1 as LNHDA and CDR2 as SQIVND (reference sequence). To note about this clone: Its cognate antigen is unknown. The DNA ends 3 residues before the CDR3 does, and the rest of the CDR3 is filled in from the germline J gene.

Sequencing used immunoSEQ multiplex PCR; TCRdb keeps in-frame clones, though not all of them. The sample table sets out roughly 40,000 clones. Broader study findings: Richness differences could reflect unmeasured T-cell content per sample. TRBV6-7 abundance was lower in cases than controls (0.11% versus 0.16%).

This receptor was taken from a woman between 18 and 70 years old with a cervical HPV16 infection that either progressed to CIN3+ or cleared (not recorded which). Sample: blood buffy coat. The V gene is TRBV19, the J gene TRBJ2-5; 7 bases fit TRBD1. The CDR3 DNA, read in part, is TGTGCCAGTAGTCTCACAGGGGCCAAGACC. Residues: CASSLTGAKT. The whole CDR3 sequence reads CASSLTGAKTQYF.